This TCR beta chain emerged from a study of vaccination and CD4 T cells after COVID-19. As for the study in general: Blood was drawn a median roughly 66 days post second dose, range 14 to 241.

Regarding this clonotype: Its antigen remains unidentified.

V was clipped by 4 bases and J by 3 bases, with 10 bases between them. From germline, CDR1 is LGHNA and CDR2 YNFKEQ. The CDR3 contains 13 residues. An Oncomine TCR Beta short-read assay was used to sequence the DNA from cultured CD4+ T cells. MiXCR, applied by TCRdb to the PCR reads, yields one record per CDR3 protein. Of about 8,500 distinct CDR3 sequences in the sample, about 19% are singletons; the top ten hold less than 25%. Study observations and caveats: It was observed that, in convalescent patients, a median around 85% of reactive clones arose only post-vaccination.

Treatment in this sample: approximately 9-day PBMC culture with coronavirus spike peptide pools or control peptides (ViraFEST assay). First, ViraFEST expanded antigen-specific T cells with peptide pools, and next it sequenced the TCRs. Having spent 10 days in culture, CD4+ T cells were then isolated by negative selection. The genes are TRBV4-2 and TRBJ2-7; no clear D gene. The sequencing here drew on CD4+ T cells from blood, cultured in vitro, taken after SARS-CoV-2 vaccination. The receptor was isolated from a human donor who had recovered from COVID-19. For the CDR3, the DNA is TGTGCCAGCAGCCCCAGTCTGGTCTACGAGCAGTACTTC. This sequence encodes CASSPSLVYEQYF.